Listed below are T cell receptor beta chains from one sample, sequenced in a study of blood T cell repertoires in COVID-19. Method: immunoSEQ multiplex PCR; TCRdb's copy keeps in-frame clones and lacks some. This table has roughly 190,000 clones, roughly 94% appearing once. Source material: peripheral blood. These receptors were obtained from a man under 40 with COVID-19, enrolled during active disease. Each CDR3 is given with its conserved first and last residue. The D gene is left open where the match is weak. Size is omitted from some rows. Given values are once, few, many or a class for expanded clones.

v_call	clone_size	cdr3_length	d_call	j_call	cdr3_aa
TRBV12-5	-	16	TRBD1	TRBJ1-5	CASGLTTGVPNQPQHF
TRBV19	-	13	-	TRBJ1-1	CASSIGQDTEAFF
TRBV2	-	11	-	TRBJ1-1	CASFSTGTAFF
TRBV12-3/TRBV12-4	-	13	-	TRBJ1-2	CASSLGQGHGYTF
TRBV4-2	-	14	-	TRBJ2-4	CASSQGGLRDIQYF
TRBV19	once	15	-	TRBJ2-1	CASSIGYRGGNEQFF
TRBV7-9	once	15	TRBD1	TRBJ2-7	CAERGLQGAIYEQYF
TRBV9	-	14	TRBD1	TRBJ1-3	CASSVLGQGDTIYF
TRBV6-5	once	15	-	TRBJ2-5	CASSYSGIGEETQYF
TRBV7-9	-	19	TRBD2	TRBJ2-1	CASSFPQGLAGESYNEQFF